Listed here are 18 T cell receptor beta chains from one sample, sequenced in a study of regulatory T cells in long-lasting Graves disease. The time point is: persistent/refractory GD, antithyroid drugs over 5 years with positive TRAb. There was RNA extracted from PBMCs, and the TCR library was made from it. Library construction for TCR beta used iRepertoire HTBI primers and Arm-PCR of CDR3 regions. TCRdb analysed the multiplex PCR reads with MiXCR anew, one entry per CDR3 protein. The sample contains around 430,000 distinct CDR3 sequences, 22% of which appear only once. The source material was peripheral blood mononuclear cells (PBMCs), sampled when the disease was refractory, from a patient treated with antithyroid drugs. These receptors were collected from a female donor with Graves disease.

This clonotype came up a few times. The DNA of the CDR3 is TGTGCCAGTAGTTGGATGGGGTTTAATGATGGCACTGAAGCTTTCTTT. As protein: CASSWMGFNDGTEAFF. The chain carries TRBV19 and TRBJ1-1; no clear D gene. Trimming removed 5 bases at V and 4 bases at J, with 20 bases between. Germline V gives CDR1 LNHDA, CDR2 SQIVND (reference sequence). The CDR3 is 16 residues long.

This clonotype was observed many times. This chain connects TRBV28 to TRBJ2-7, with 7 bases matching TRBD1. The V gene's germline CDR1 is MDHEN and CDR2 SYDVKM. The length of the CDR3 is 15 residues. Trimming at V came to 6 bases and at J to 0 bases, leaving 8 bases not matched to a gene. CDR3 DNA: TGTGCCAGCAGCCCCGGACAGGCCAGCTCCTACGAGCAGTACTTC. Translating gives CASSPGQASSYEQYF.

This clonotype was seen repeatedly, ten times or more. The gene calls are TRBV15 and TRBJ1-4, with 12 bases that match TRBD1. V was pared by 3 bases and J by 7 bases, with 3 bases of the junction left unmatched. In germline, CDR1 is LNHNV, CDR2 YYDKDF (reference sequence). The CDR3 covers 15 residues. The CDR3 DNA is TGTGCCACCAGCAGGGGACAGGGGGCGAGTGAAAAACTGTTTTTT. It codes for CATSRGQGASEKLFF.

This clonotype was counted at least ten times. The chain couples TRBV12-3 or TRBV12-4 to TRBJ2-5, with D perhaps matching TRBD2 (5 bases). The length of the CDR3 is 14 residues. The ends were cut back, 4 bases at V and 2 bases at J, with 11 bases in the middle. This CDR3 is CASSYLALQETQYF. The CDR3 DNA reads TGTGCCAGCAGTTACTTAGCGCTTCAAGAGACCCAGTACTTC.

The sample holds many counts of this clonotype. This rearrangement joins TRBV20-1 to TRBJ2-2, with D unresolved. Germline V gene lookup returns CDR1 DFQATT and CDR2 SNEGSKA (reference sequence). CDR3 length equals 13 residues. V gave up 3 bases and J gave up 7 bases, with 12 bases separating them. CDR3: CSARKRNDGELFF. The CDR3 DNA follows: TGCAGTGCTAGGAAACGAAACGACGGGGAGCTGTTTTTT.

This clonotype was observed a few times. The V gene is TRBV20-1, the J gene TRBJ1-1; D is perhaps TRBD1 (5 bases). The germline gives CDR1 DFQATT, CDR2 SNEGSKA (reference sequence). The CDR3 contains 15 residues. Trimming took 2 bases from V and 2 from J, leaving 15 bases between them. This CDR3 reads CSARSRGGGNTEAFF. The CDR3 region has the DNA TGCAGTGCTAGAAGTCGGGGGGGGGGAAACACTGAAGCTTTCTTT.

This clonotype was seen ten or more times. The V and J genes are TRBV2 and TRBJ1-5; D remains unclear. V shed 3 bases and J shed 11 bases, with 11 bases lying between them. This CDR3 spans 12 amino acids. Germline CDR1 is SNHLY and CDR2 is FYNNEI. The CDR3 loop is CASSEGNLAQHF. The CDR3 bases are TGTGCCAGCAGTGAGGGGAATCTGGCCCAGCATTTT.

This sequence joins TRBV6-2 or TRBV6-3 and TRBJ1-5; D may be TRBD1 (6 bases). This CDR3 is built from 16 residues. Germline V lookup: CDR1 MNHEY, CDR2 SVGEGT. V lost 4 bases and J lost 2, with 15 bases in between. The CDR3 DNA reads TGTGCCAGCAGTTCGGGAGGGGGTGCGGGCAATCAGCCCCAGCATTTT. As protein: CASSSGGGAGNQPQHF.

This clonotype appeared many times. This chain uses TRBV11-2 with TRBJ2-5, with D possibly matching TRBD1 (8 bases). Germline V lookup: CDR1 SGHAT, CDR2 FQNNGV. V was pared by 2 bases and J by 5 bases, with 18 bases between. This CDR3 has 16 residues. Here the CDR3 reads CASSLRTGRVGETQYF. As DNA, the CDR3 is TGTGCCAGCAGCTTACGGACAGGGAGGGTTGGTGAGACCCAGTACTTC.

This clonotype was recorded at least ten times. The V and J genes are TRBV27 and TRBJ2-7; 7 bases agree with TRBD1. The CDR3 covers 14 residues. Germline values: CDR1 MNHEY, CDR2 SMNVEV (reference sequence). V lost 4 bases and J lost 2; bases outside the gene matches: 5. CDR3 amino acids: CASSYSGTAYEQYF. CDR3 nucleotide sequence: TGTGCCAGCAGTTATTCCGGGACAGCCTACGAGCAGTACTTC.

The chain combines TRBV7-9 with TRBJ1-4; no definite D call. CDR3 length equals 16 residues. CDR1 and CDR2 (germline): SEHNR, FQNEAQ (reference sequence). With 2 bases removed from V and 2 bases from J, the gap between germline ends came to 12 bases. The CDR3 loop reads CASSLNPISTNEKLFF. CDR3 bases: TGTGCCAGCAGCTTAAATCCGATCAGCACTAATGAAAAACTGTTTTTT.

This clonotype was recorded at least ten times. In nucleotides, the CDR3 is TGTGCCAGCAGCCCGTTTACTCTAGCGGGAGGGCCTCTAGATACGCAGTATTTT. Amino acid sequence: CASSPFTLAGGPLDTQYF. The gene calls are TRBV28 and TRBJ2-3, with 12 bases fitting TRBD2. Per the germline V gene, CDR1 is MDHEN and CDR2 is SYDVKM. The CDR3 length is 18 residues. V lost 6 bases, J lost 5 bases, and 15 bases stayed unmatched. Supplemented by reference TRBV28 and TRBJ2-3, the full variable domain reads DVKVTQSSRYLVKRTGEKVFLECVQDMDHENMFWYRQDPGLGLRLIYFSYDVKMKEKGDIPEGYSVSREKKERFSLILESASTNQTSMYLCASSPFTLAGGPLDTQYFGPGTRLTVL.

This sequence joins TRBV7-9 and TRBJ2-5; 9 bases match TRBD1. The germline gives CDR1 SEHNR, CDR2 FQNEAQ (reference sequence). J gave up 5 bases and V 3 bases, and 7 bases lay outside the gene matches. The CDR3 length is 15 residues. The CDR3 spells CASSLARTGAETQYF. DNA of the CDR3: TGTGCCAGCAGCTTGGCGAGGACAGGGGCGGAGACCCAGTACTTC.

The chain uses TRBV29-1 and TRBJ2-2, with D uncertain. Trimming pared 4 bases from V and 6 bases from J, leaving 9 bases between. This CDR3 contains 12 residues. In germline, CDR1 is SQVTM, CDR2 ANQGSEA. The CDR3 here is CSVVRTAGELFF. The CDR3 bases are TGCAGCGTTGTAAGGACCGCCGGGGAGCTGTTTTTT.

This clonotype was counted many times. Mismatch with germline at one junction end may stem from a read error. The chain employs TRBV5-1 and TRBJ2-7; the D is unclear. The CDR3 sequence is 14 residues long. Germline-derived CDR1 and CDR2 are SGHRS and YFSETQ. The CDR3, as DNA: TGTGCCAGCAGCTTAGTTGGGCAGAACTACGAGCAGTACTTC. Protein sequence: CASSLVGQNYEQYF.

This clonotype was seen a single time. The gene calls are TRBV11-2 and TRBJ2-7, with 9 nucleotides matching TRBD1. The CDR3 is 14 amino acids. Germline V gene data show CDR1 as SGHAT and CDR2 as FQNNGV. CDR3 sequence reads: CVGSLGTGSVEQYF. CDR3 nucleotides: TGTGTCGGCAGCTTAGGGACAGGGTCGGTCGAGCAGTACTTC.

The chain employs TRBV30 and TRBJ1-5, with 8 bases fitting TRBD1. The germline V gene has CDR1 GTSNPN and CDR2 SVGIG (reference sequence). The CDR3 sequence is 13 residues long. V dropped 6 bases and J dropped 5; count of bases not matched to a gene: 6. The DNA for the CDR3 is TGTGCCTGTTCACAGGGGGGCTATCAGCCCCAGCATTTT. Translation: CACSQGGYQPQHF.

This clonotype was picked up a small number of times. The rearrangement joins TRBV5-1 to TRBJ2-2; D remains unclear. The V end was cut by 2 bases, the J end by 4 bases, with 21 bases between. Germline V gene sequence: CDR1 SGHRS, CDR2 YFSETQ. This CDR3 is built from 18 residues. The CDR3 here is CASSFVGRPITSTGELFF. The CDR3 DNA is TGCGCCAGCAGCTTTGTCGGCAGGCCTATTACTTCCACCGGGGAGCTGTTTTTT.